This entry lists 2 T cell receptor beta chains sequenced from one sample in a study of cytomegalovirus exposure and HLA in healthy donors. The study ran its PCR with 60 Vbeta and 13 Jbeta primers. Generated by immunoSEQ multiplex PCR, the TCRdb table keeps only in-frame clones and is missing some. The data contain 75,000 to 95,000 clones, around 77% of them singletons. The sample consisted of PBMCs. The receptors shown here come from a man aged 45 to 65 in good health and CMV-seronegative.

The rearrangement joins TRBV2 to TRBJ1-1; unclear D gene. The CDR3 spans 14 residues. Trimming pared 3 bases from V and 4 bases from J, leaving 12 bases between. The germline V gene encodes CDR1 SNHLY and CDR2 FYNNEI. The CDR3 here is CASSETSVSTEAFF. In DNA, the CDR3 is TGTGCCAGCAGTGAGACATCGGTGAGCACTGAAGCTTTCTTT. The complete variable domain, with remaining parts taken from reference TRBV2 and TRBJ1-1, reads EPEVTQTPSHQVTQMGQEVILRCVPISNHLYFYWYRQILGQKVEFLVSFYNNEISEKSEIFDDQFSVERPDGSNFTLKIRSTKLEDSAMYFCASSETSVSTEAFFGQGTRLTVV.

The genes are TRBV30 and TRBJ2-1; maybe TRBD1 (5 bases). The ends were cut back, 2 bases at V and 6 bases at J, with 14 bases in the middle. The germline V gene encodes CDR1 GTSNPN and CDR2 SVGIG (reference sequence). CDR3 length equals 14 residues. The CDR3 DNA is TGTGCCTGGAGTAAGGATCAACAGGCCAATGAGCAGTTCTTC. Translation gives CAWSKDQQANEQFF.